Sequencing of this T cell receptor (beta chain) was carried out in a study of shared clonotypes between healthy human individuals. The wider study: Three CD4 naive, three CD4 memory, two CD8 naive and one CD8 memory plate were used per donor.

Here immunoSEQ multiplex PCR was the method, and the copy in TCRdb shows in-frame clones only, minus some. The profile shows about 2.2 million clones, over 85% of them singletons. The CDR3 loop spans 15 amino acids. The V and J ends lost 0 bases and 2 bases respectively, with 12 bases between them. Germline V gene data show CDR1 as SGHRS and CDR2 as YFSETQ. Terminally differentiated effector memory CD45RA+ cells were excluded from the naive CD8 cells, which were CD45RO-negative and positively selected for CCR7. This chain uses TRBV5-1 with TRBJ2-7; tentative D call: TRBD2 (6 bases). Sequencing used naive CD8+ T cells from PBMCs. The TCR was taken from a man between 18 and 29 years old in good health. Some clones in this sample may be carry-over from other donors' samples. This CDR3 is CASSLDGSRAYEQYF. CDR3 DNA sequence: TGCGCCAGCAGCTTGGACGGGAGCCGCGCCTACGAGCAGTACTTC.